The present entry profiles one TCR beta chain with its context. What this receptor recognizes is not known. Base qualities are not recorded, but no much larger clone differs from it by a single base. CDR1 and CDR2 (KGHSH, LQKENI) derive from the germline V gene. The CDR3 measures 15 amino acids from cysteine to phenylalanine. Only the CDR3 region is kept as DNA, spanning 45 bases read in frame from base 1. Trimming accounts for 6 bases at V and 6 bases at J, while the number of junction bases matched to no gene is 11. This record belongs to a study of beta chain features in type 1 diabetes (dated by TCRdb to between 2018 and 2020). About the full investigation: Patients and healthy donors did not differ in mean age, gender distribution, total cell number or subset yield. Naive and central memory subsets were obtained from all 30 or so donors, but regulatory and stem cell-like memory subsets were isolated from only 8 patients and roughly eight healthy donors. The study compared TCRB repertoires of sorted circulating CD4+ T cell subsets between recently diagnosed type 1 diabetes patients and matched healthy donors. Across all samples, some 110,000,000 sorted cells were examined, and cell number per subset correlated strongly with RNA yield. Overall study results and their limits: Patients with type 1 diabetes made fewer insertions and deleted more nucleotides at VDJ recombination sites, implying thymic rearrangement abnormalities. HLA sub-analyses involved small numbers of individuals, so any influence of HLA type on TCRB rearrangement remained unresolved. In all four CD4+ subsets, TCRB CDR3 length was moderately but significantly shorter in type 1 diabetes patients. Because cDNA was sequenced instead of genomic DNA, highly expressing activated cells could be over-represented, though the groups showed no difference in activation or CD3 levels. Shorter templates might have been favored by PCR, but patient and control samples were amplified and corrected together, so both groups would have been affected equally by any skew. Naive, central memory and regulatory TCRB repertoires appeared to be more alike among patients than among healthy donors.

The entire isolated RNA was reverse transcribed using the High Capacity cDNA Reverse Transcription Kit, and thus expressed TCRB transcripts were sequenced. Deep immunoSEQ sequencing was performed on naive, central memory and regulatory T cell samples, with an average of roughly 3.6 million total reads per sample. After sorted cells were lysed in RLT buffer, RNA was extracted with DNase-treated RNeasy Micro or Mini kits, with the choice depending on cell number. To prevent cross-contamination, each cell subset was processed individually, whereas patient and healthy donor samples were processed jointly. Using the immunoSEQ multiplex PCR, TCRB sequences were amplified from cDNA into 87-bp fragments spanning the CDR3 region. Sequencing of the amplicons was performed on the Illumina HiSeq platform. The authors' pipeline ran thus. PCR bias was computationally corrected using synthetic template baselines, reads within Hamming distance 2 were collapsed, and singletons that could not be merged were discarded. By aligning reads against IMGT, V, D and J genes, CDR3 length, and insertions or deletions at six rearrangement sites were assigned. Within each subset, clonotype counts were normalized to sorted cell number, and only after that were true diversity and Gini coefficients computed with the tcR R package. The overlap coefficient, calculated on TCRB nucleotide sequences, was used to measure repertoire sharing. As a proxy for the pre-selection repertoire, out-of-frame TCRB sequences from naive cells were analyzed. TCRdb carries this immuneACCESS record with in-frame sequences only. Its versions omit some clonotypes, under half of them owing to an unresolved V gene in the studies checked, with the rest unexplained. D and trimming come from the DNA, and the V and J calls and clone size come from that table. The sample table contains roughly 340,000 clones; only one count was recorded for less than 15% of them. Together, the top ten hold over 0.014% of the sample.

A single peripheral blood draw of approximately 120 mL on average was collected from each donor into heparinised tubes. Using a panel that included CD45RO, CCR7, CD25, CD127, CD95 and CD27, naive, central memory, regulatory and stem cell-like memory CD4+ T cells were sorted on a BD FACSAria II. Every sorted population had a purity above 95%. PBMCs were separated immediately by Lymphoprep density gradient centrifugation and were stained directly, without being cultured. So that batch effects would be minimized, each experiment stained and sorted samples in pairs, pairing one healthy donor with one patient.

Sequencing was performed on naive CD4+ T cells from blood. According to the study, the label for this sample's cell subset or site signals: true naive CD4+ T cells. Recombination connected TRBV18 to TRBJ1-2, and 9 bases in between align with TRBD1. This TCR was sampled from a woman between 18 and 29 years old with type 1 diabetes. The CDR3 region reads CASSPTRQGEDGYTF. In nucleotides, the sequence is TGTGCCAGCTCGCCAACCCGACAGGGGGAAGATGGCTACACCTTC.